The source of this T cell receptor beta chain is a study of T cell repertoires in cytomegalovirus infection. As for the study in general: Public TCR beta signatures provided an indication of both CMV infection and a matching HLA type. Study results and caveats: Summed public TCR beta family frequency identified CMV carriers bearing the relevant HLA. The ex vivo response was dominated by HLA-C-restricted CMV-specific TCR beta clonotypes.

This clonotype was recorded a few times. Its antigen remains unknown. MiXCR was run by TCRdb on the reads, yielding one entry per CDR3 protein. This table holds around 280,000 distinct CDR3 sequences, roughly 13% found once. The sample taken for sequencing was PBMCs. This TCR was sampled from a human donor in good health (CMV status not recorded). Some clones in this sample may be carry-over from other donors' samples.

The CDR3 region is CASSSGTGVNTDTQYF. DNA of the CDR3: TGTGCCAGCAGCTCGGGGACAGGGGTTAACACAGATACGCAGTATTTT. The J gene is TRBJ2-3, the V gene TRBV7-6; TRBD1 agrees at 10 bases. V lost 4 bases, J lost 2 bases, and 6 bases stayed unmatched. CDR3 size: 16 residues. Germline assignment: CDR1 SGHVS and CDR2 FNYEAQ.